The 23 T cell receptor beta chains below were found in one sample sequenced in a study of PD-L1 blockade in urothelial cancer. Time point here: pretreatment peripheral blood. Assay used: immunoSEQ multiplex PCR; TCRdb lists only in-frame clones, some missing. The sample has about 50,000 clones; about 82% are singletons. The specimen was PBMCs, collected around atezolizumab (anti-PD-L1) treatment. The receptor set was obtained from a man aged 55-75 years with urothelial cancer.

The chain carries TRBV15 and TRBJ2-6; D gene ambiguous. This CDR3 has 15 amino acids. CDR1 is LNHNV and CDR2 is YYDKDF in the germline V gene (reference sequence). V lost 6 bases, J lost 2 bases, and 11 bases lay in between. The CDR3 nucleotides read TGTGCCACCAGTAGTTTCGTCACTGGGGCCAACGTCCTGACTTTC. It encodes CATSSFVTGANVLTF.

The chain has TRBV11-2 and TRBJ1-1, with D perhaps TRBD1 (6 bases). The V end was cut by 3 bases, the J end by 7 bases, with 24 bases between. Germline V lookup: CDR1 SGHAT, CDR2 FQNNGV. This CDR3 contains 17 residues. The DNA of the CDR3 is TGTGCCAGCAGCTTCCCTCCGGACAGAGGAGGATCCCATGAAGCTTTCTTT. The encoded protein is CASSFPPDRGGSHEAFF.

The chain couples TRBV2 to TRBJ2-7, with 9 positions matching TRBD1. CDR1 SNHLY and CDR2 FYNNEI come from the germline V gene. CDR3 size: 15 residues. V gave up 1 base and J gave up 6 bases; unmatched junction bases: 7. For the CDR3, the DNA is TGTGCCAGCAGTGAAGAGTCGGGACAGGGTATCGAGCAGTACTTC. It specifies CASSEESGQGIEQYF. The variable domain in full, with the rest retrieved from reference TRBV2 and TRBJ2-7, is EPEVTQTPSHQVTQMGQEVILRCVPISNHLYFYWYRQILGQKVEFLVSFYNNEISEKSEIFDDQFSVERPDGSNFTLKIRSTKLEDSAMYFCASSEESGQGIEQYFGPGTRLTVT.

The genes are TRBV6-5 and TRBJ1-6, with a weak D call TRBD1 (6 bases). Germline V gene sequence: CDR1 MNHEY, CDR2 SVGAGI. The CDR3 extends over 16 amino acids. The germline V and J ends were trimmed by 0 bases and 7 bases, with 13 bases remaining between them. The CDR3 nucleotides read TGTGCCAGCAGTTACTCGGGGGCTGGCGGGAATTCACCCCTCCACTTT. This sequence encodes CASSYSGAGGNSPLHF.

The V call is TRBV19, the J call TRBJ1-5; possibly TRBD1 for D (6 bases). Looked up from germline, CDR1 is LNHDA and CDR2 is SQIVND (reference sequence). CDR3 length equals 16 residues. V was clipped by 4 bases and J by 1 base, with 14 bases between them. Here the CDR3 DNA reads TGTGCCAGTAGTAGACAACAGGGTCTCAGCAATCAGCCCCAGCATTTT. Translated: CASSRQQGLSNQPQHF. Filled out from reference TRBV19 and TRBJ1-5, the complete variable domain reads DGGITQSPKYLFRKEGQNVTLSCEQNLNHDAMYWYRQDPGQGLRLIYYSQIVNDFQKGDIAEGYSVSREKKESFPLTVTSAQKNPTAFYLCASSRQQGLSNQPQHFGDGTRLSIL.

This sequence joins TRBV19 and TRBJ2-7, with 8 bases that match TRBD2. The V and J ends lost 5 bases and 5 bases, in that order; junction bases with no gene match: 5. This CDR3 contains 13 residues. Per the germline V gene, CDR1 is LNHDA and CDR2 is SQIVND (reference sequence). The CDR3 DNA reads as TGTGCCAGTAGTCCGGCGGGGGGCCACGAGCAGTACTTC. Encoded protein: CASSPAGGHEQYF. Using reference TRBV19 and TRBJ2-7 for the parts outside the CDR3, the full variable domain is DGGITQSPKYLFRKEGQNVTLSCEQNLNHDAMYWYRQDPGQGLRLIYYSQIVNDFQKGDIAEGYSVSREKKESFPLTVTSAQKNPTAFYLCASSPAGGHEQYFGPGTRLTVT.

DNA of the CDR3: TGTGCCCTCGTCCTAAGCCCTGGGGCAGCAGCTGAAGCTTTCTTT. It codes for CALVLSPGAAAEAFF. This sequence joins TRBV6-1 and TRBJ1-1, with D tentatively TRBD1 (5 bases). The CDR3 extends over 15 amino acids. V lost 11 bases to trimming and J lost 6 bases, with 25 bases between them. CDR1 is MNHNS, CDR2 SASEGT, per germline.

V and J are TRBV5-4 and TRBJ2-7; D perhaps matches TRBD1 (6 bases). V dropped 2 bases and J dropped 4 bases, with 16 bases sitting between them. Germline CDR1 is SGHNT and CDR2 is YYREEE (reference sequence). This CDR3 has 15 amino acids. The CDR3 region is CASSFQGRPPYEQYF. In DNA form, the CDR3 reads TGTGCCAGCAGCTTTCAGGGGCGTCCCCCGTACGAGCAGTACTTC.

The rearrangement uses TRBV4-1 and TRBJ2-3; 11 bases map to TRBD2. This CDR3 comprises 16 residues. In germline, CDR1 is MGHRA, CDR2 YSYEKL. V was clipped by 2 bases and J by 10 bases; unmatched bases: 11. The CDR3 protein is CASSQYSGGAPDPQYF. The DNA for the CDR3 is TGCGCCAGCAGCCAATATAGCGGGGGGGCTCCCGATCCGCAGTATTTT.

In this sample, this clone turned up a few times. J is TRBJ1-2 and V is TRBV7-9; TRBD1 aligns across 9 bases. This CDR3 comprises 14 residues. CDR1 and CDR2 (germline): SEHNR, FQNEAQ (reference sequence). The trim removed 4 bases at V and 2 bases at J, leaving 2 bases unmatched. DNA for the CDR3: TGTGCCAGCAGCTGGGGGACAGGGAACTATGGCTACACCTTC. It is translated as CASSWGTGNYGYTF.

The chain couples TRBV6-5 to TRBJ2-7; 7 nucleotides agree with TRBD1. The CDR3 extends over 15 amino acids. The germline V gene has CDR1 MNHEY and CDR2 SVGAGI. The V gene end was trimmed by 2 bases and the J gene end by 0 bases; junction bases not matched to a gene: 4. CDR3: CASSYRDSPSYEQYF. CDR3 bases: TGTGCCAGCAGTTACAGGGACAGCCCCTCCTACGAGCAGTACTTC.

V is TRBV13 and J is TRBJ2-7; 9 bases are a match to TRBD1. The CDR3 has 16 residues. Germline V gives CDR1 PRHDT, CDR2 FYEKMQ (reference sequence). J lost 2 bases, V lost 0 bases, and 5 bases had no gene match. Here the CDR3 reads CASSLGRGTGPYEQYF. In nucleotides, the CDR3 is TGTGCCAGCAGCTTAGGGCGGGGGACAGGGCCCTACGAGCAGTACTTC. Together with reference TRBV13 and TRBJ2-7, the CDR3 gives the full variable domain: AAGVIQSPRHLIKEKRETATLKCYPIPRHDTVYWYQQGPGQDPQFLISFYEKMQSDKGSIPDRFSAQQFSDYHSELNMSSLELGDSALYFCASSLGRGTGPYEQYFGPGTRLTVT.

This sequence joins TRBV7-9 and TRBJ1-5; a weak D match, TRBD1 (5 bases). The V end lost 0 bases, the J end lost 0 bases, and 15 bases lay between the germline ends. Germline V CDR1 and CDR2: SEHNR, FQNEAQ (reference sequence). The CDR3 sequence is 18 residues long. Here the CDR3 reads CASSLANGGVNSNQPQHF. CDR3 DNA: TGTGCCAGCAGCTTAGCGAACGGGGGGGTTAATAGCAATCAGCCCCAGCATTTT.

This clone was observed once. V usage is TRBV29-1 and J usage is TRBJ2-1; D gene ambiguous. The germline V gene encodes CDR1 SQVTM and CDR2 ANQGSEA. V was clipped by 2 bases and J by 8 bases, with 10 bases between them. The CDR3 length is 12 residues. The CDR3 sequence: CSVESVGYEQFF. The CDR3, as DNA: TGCAGCGTTGAATCGGTGGGCTATGAGCAGTTCTTC.

The gene calls are TRBV5-1 and TRBJ2-5; 7 bases agree with TRBD1. V was clipped by 7 bases and J by 5 bases; unmatched bases: 14. Germline-derived CDR1 and CDR2 are SGHRS and YFSETQ. CDR3 size: 15 residues. The CDR3 here is CASASGTVGSETQYF. The CDR3 DNA is TGCGCCAGCGCATCCGGGACAGTCGGCTCGGAGACCCAGTACTTC.

This clone was counted a single time. This rearrangement joins TRBV5-8 to TRBJ2-2; 13 bases match TRBD2. CDR1 SGHTS and CDR2 YDEGEE come from the germline V gene. There are 16 residues in the CDR3. Unmatched junction bases numbered 4, after V lost 4 bases and J lost 4 bases. This chain's CDR3 is CASSLGLAGLTGELFF. CDR3 sequence (DNA): TGTGCCAGCAGCCTGGGACTAGCGGGGCTCACCGGGGAGCTGTTTTTT.

Only a few counts were recorded for this clone. The genes are TRBV6-5 and TRBJ1-2; no definite D call. Germline V lookup: CDR1 MNHEY, CDR2 SVGAGI. The CDR3 is made up of 15 amino acids. V gave up 5 bases and J gave up 6 bases, with 19 bases separating them. The CDR3 DNA follows: TGTGCCAGCAGTACCCCTGGCTTTGGAGGACATGGCTACACCTTC. Protein product: CASSTPGFGGHGYTF.

This rearrangement joins TRBV7-9 to TRBJ1-1, with a tentative D call TRBD1 (5 bases). Germline-derived CDR1 and CDR2 are SEHNR and FQNEAQ (reference sequence). The CDR3 has 17 residues. V lost 5 bases to trimming and J lost 0 bases, with 19 bases between them. The CDR3 loop reads CASSGTQLGQLNTEAFF. In DNA, the CDR3 is TGTGCCAGCAGCGGAACACAATTGGGGCAGCTGAACACTGAAGCTTTCTTT. Full variable domain (missing parts from reference TRBV7-9 and TRBJ1-1): DTGVSQNPRHKITKRGQNVTFRCDPISEHNRLYWYRQTLGQGPEFLTYFQNEAQLEKSRLLSDRFSAERPKGSFSTLEIQRTEQGDSAMYLCASSGTQLGQLNTEAFFGQGTRLTVV.

This chain joins TRBV27 and TRBJ1-3; D is possibly TRBD1 (6 bases). CDR1 is MNHEY, CDR2 SMNVEV, per germline (reference sequence). Between the trimmed V and J ends, which lost 6 bases and 4 bases, there was a span of 13 bases. The CDR3 runs to 14 residues. The CDR3 reads CASSRLGAGNTIYF. The CDR3 region has the DNA TGTGCCAGCAGCCGGTTGGGGGCAGGAAACACCATATATTTT.

CDR3 sequence (DNA): TGCGCCAGCAGCTTGGGCCCCAATTCGGGACAGGGGGCGCTTGGCTACACCTTC. Translating it yields CASSLGPNSGQGALGYTF. The chain employs TRBV5-1 and TRBJ1-2, with TRBD1 matching 12 bases. The germline V gene has CDR1 SGHRS and CDR2 YFSETQ. The CDR3 has 18 residues. After removal of 0 bases from V and 7 bases from J, the junction contained 13 bases not matched to a gene.

This sequence joins TRBV5-1 and TRBJ1-6; D is ambiguous. Trimming left V 2 bases short and J 8 bases short, with 29 bases between. Germline-derived CDR1 and CDR2 are SGHRS and YFSETQ. This CDR3 comprises 20 residues. As DNA, the CDR3 is TGCGCCAGCAGCTTAGGCTCGACGGAGGACTCCCTTAAAGTGGATTCACCCCTCCACTTT. The encoded protein is CASSLGSTEDSLKVDSPLHF.

This clone was seen just once. The chain employs TRBV30 and TRBJ2-1, with a weak D call TRBD2 (6 bases). With 0 bases removed from V and 12 bases from J, the gap between germline ends came to 9 bases. The CDR3 loop spans 11 amino acids. Germline V gene lookup returns CDR1 GTSNPN and CDR2 SVGIG (reference sequence). The DNA of the CDR3 is TGTGCCTGGAGTGTCGGGAGTTGGCAGTTCTTC. This sequence encodes CAWSVGSWQFF.

The rearrangement uses TRBV6-5 and TRBJ1-1; D uncertain. Trimming pared 10 bases from V and 3 bases from J, leaving 9 bases between. The CDR3 totals 11 residues. Germline loops: CDR1 MNHEY, CDR2 SVGAGI. In DNA form, the CDR3 reads TGTGCCACAGCCCGGGACACTGAAGCTTTCTTT. The encoded protein is CATARDTEAFF.